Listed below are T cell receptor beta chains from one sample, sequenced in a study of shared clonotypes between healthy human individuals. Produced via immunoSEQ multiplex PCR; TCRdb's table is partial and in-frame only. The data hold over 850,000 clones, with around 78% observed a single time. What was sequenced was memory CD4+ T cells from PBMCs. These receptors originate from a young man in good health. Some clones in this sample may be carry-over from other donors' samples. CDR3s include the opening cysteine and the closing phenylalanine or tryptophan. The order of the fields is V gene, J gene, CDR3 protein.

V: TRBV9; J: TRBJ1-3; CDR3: CASSQPGTLGNTIYF
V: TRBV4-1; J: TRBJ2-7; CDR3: CASSQTGTHTYEQYF
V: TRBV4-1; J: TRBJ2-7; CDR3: CASSPIGTGVYEQYF
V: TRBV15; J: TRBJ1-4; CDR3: CATSRGPDVLNEKLFF
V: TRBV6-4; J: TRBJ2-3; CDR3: CASSPRQICTDTQYF
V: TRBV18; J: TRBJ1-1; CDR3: CASSPPGATEAFF
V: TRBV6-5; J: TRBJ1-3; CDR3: CASSLDSGNTIYF
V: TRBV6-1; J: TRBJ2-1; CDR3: CASSVQEQNEQFF
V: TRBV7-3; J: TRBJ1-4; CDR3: CASSLLGRATNEKLFF
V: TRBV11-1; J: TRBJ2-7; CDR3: CASSPVGRGSYEQYF
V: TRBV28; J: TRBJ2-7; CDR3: CASSLPGTPAPEQYF
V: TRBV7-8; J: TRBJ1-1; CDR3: CASSPRSGSNTEAFF
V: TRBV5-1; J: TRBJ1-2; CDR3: CASSTGNYGYTF
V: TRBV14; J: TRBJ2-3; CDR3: CASSQAFYTQYF
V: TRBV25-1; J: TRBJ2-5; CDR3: CASSEWRTWEETQYF
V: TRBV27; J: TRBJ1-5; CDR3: CASSSTPGGRSNQPQHF
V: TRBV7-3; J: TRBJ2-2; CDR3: CASSRGDAGELFF
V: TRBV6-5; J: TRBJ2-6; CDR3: CASSRGAGANVLTF
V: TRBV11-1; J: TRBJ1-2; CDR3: CASSSGYYGYTF
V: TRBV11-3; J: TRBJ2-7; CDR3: CASSRQGAVFEQYF
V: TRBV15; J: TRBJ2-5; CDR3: CATSRDHGVGGTQYF
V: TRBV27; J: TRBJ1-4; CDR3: CASSGNRETNEKLFF
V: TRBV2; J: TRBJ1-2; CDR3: CASSRRQDYGYTF
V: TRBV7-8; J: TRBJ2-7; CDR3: CASSLVRDRVYEQYF
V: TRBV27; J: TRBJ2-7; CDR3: CASSLYTSGTYEQYF
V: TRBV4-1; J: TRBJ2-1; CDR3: CASSQDGQGSVNEQFF
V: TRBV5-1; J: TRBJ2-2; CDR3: CASSLVGGRNHGELFF
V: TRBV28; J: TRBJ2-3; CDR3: CASSTPADTQYF
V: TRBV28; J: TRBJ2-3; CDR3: CASSSGAGSTDTQYF
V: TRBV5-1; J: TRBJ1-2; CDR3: CASSPQDYGYTF
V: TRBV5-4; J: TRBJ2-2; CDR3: CASSEGARVSGGELFF
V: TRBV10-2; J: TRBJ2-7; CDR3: CASSESLARSYEQYF
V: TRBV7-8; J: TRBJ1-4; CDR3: CASSLPGDPVTNEKLFF
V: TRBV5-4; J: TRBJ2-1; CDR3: CASSPTGGTYNEQFF
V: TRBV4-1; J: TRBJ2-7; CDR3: CASSQDRAGASYEQYF
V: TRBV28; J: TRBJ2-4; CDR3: CASSSTVLAKNIQYF
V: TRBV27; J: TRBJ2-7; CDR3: CASSLGGAGGYEQYF
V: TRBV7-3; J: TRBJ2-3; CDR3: CASSLDSGDTDTQYF
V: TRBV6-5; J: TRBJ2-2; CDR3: CASSKTSGSYRELFF
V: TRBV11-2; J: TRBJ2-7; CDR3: CASSLDRAGGVHEQYF
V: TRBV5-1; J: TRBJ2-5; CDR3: CASSRAAGGPRETQYF